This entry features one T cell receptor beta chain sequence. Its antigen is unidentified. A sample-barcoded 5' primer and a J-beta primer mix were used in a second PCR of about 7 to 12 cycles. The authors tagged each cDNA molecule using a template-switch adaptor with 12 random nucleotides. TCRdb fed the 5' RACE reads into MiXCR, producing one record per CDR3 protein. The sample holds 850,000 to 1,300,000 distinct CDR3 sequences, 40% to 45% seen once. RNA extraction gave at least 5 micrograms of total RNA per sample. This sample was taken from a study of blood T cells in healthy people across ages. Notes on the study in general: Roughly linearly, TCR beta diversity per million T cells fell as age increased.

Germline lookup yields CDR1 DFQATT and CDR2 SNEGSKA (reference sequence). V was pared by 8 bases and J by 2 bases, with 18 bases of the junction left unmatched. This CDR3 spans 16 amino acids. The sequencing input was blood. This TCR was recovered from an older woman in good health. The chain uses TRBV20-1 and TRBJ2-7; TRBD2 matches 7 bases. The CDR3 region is CSYPLRGVNGTYEQYF. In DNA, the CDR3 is TGCAGTTACCCTCTCCGGGGGGTAAACGGAACCTACGAGCAGTACTTC.